These 22 T cell receptor beta chains were sequenced from one sample in a study of blood T cells in healthy people across ages. Through a sample-barcoded 5' primer and a J-beta primer mix, a second PCR was run for about 6 to 12 cycles. TCRdb reanalysed the 5' RACE reads using MiXCR and keeps one entry per CDR3 protein. Of 1.8 million or so distinct CDR3 sequences detected, about two fifths appear once; the ten largest clones hold 20% to 25%. Sequencing was carried out using blood. The receptor set was obtained from a human donor in good health.

J is TRBJ2-5 and V is TRBV20-1, with a possible D match to TRBD2 (6 bases). Germline V lookup: CDR1 DFQATT, CDR2 SNEGSKA (reference sequence). The ends were cut back, 3 bases at V and 3 bases at J, with 17 bases in the middle. CDR3 length: 15 residues. The CDR3 loop reads CSARGPASEKETQYF. In DNA form, the CDR3 reads TGCAGTGCTAGGGGGCCGGCTAGCGAAAAAGAGACCCAGTACTTC.

This clonotype was detected a few times. The chain carries TRBV28 and TRBJ1-6; D is unresolved. Per germline, CDR1 MDHEN and CDR2 SYDVKM. This CDR3 contains 13 residues. The V and J ends lost 6 bases and 6 bases respectively, with 9 bases between them. The CDR3 loop is CASRGEGNSPLHF. CDR3 DNA: TGTGCCAGCAGGGGTGAGGGTAATTCACCCCTCCACTTT.

The gene calls are TRBV5-1 and TRBJ1-2, with TRBD1 matching 9 bases. Germline V gives CDR1 SGHRS, CDR2 YFSETQ. V gave up 4 bases and J gave up 5 bases; unmatched junction bases: 9. The CDR3 has 15 amino acids. The CDR3 coding sequence is TGCGCCAGCAGCCCAGGACAGGGGACACAGTATGGCTACACCTTC. As protein: CASSPGQGTQYGYTF. The full variable domain, completed using reference TRBV5-1 and TRBJ1-2, is KAGVTQTPRYLIKTRGQQVTLSCSPISGHRSVSWYQQTPGQGLQFLFEYFSETQRNKGNFPGRFSGRQFSNSRSEMNVSTLELGDSALYLCASSPGQGTQYGYTFGSGTRLTVV.

This clonotype was detected only a few times. J is TRBJ2-5 and V is TRBV12-3 or TRBV12-4; unclear D gene. The CDR3 sequence is 12 residues long. V was cut by 3 bases and J by 11 bases, with 13 bases left in between. CDR3 protein: CASSFSGPEQYF. CDR3 coding DNA: TGTGCCAGCAGTTTCTCGGGTCCAGAGCAGTACTTC.

A few counts support this clonotype. The J gene is TRBJ1-5, the V gene TRBV27; D is unclear. The CDR3 spans 16 residues. Germline assignment: CDR1 MNHEY and CDR2 SMNVEV (reference sequence). Between the trimmed V and J ends, which lost 4 bases and 9 bases, there was a span of 22 bases. The CDR3 loop reads CASSWSQYSTLGPQHF. DNA of the CDR3: TGTGCCAGCAGTTGGTCCCAATATTCGACGTTGGGGCCCCAGCATTTT.

This clonotype turned up a few times. V gene TRBV6-5 combines with J gene TRBJ1-1, with D perhaps matching TRBD1 (6 bases). This CDR3 is 14 amino acids long. Germline loops: CDR1 MNHEY, CDR2 SVGAGI. The V gene lost 6 bases and the J gene lost 3 bases, with 14 bases spanning the gap. The CDR3 is CASRLQGGYTEAFF. For the CDR3, the DNA is TGTGCCAGCAGACTACAGGGTGGGTACACTGAAGCTTTCTTT.

The chain carries TRBV5-5 and TRBJ1-1; 8 nucleotides align to TRBD1. This CDR3 spans 13 amino acids. Germline lookup yields CDR1 SGHKS and CDR2 YYEKEE (reference sequence). The V gene end was trimmed by 3 bases and the J gene end by 9 bases; junction bases not matched to a gene: 7. The CDR3: CASSSMRQGKAFF. In DNA, the CDR3 is TGTGCCAGCAGCTCAATGAGACAGGGGAAAGCTTTCTTT.

The chain links TRBV6-6 to TRBJ2-3; TRBD2 matches 12 bases. The length of the CDR3 is 17 residues. Germline CDR1 MNHNY, CDR2 SVGAGI (reference sequence). V gave up 8 bases and J gave up 4 bases; unmatched junction bases: 13. The CDR3 region has the DNA TGTGCCAGCTTCCTAGCGGGGGGGCCACTTAACGCAGATACGCAGTATTTT. Translated, it gives CASFLAGGPLNADTQYF.

Of note for this clonotype: The junction differs from germline at one of its ends, possibly a read error. This chain links TRBV20-1 with TRBJ1-2, with 7 bases matching TRBD1. Looked up from germline, CDR1 is DFQATT and CDR2 is SNEGSKA (reference sequence). There are 13 residues in the CDR3. The CDR3 sequence is CSAPPEGGYRYTF. CDR3 coding DNA: TGCAGTGCCCCACCCGAAGGGGGCTATCGCTACACCTTC.

This clonotype has a handful of counts. V and J are TRBV6-2 or TRBV6-3 and TRBJ2-3; 8 bases fit TRBD2. This CDR3 region has 15 residues. Germline values: CDR1 MNHEY, CDR2 SVGEGT. V gave up 5 bases and J gave up 3 bases; unmatched junction bases: 7. The CDR3 nucleotides read TGTGCCAGCAGTGACCCGGGACTAGATACAGATACGCAGTATTTT. Its translation is CASSDPGLDTDTQYF.

This chain joins TRBV18 and TRBJ2-3, with 12 bases fitting TRBD2. CDR1 and CDR2 (germline): KGHSH, LQKENI. The CDR3 has 16 residues. V lost 3 bases to trimming and J lost 4 bases; unmatched junction nucleotides: 5. CDR3 coding DNA: TGTGCCAGCTCACCTTCGGCTAGCGGGAGGGCAGATACGCAGTATTTT. Its translation: CASSPSASGRADTQYF.

This clonotype was observed a few times. The chain has TRBV5-1 and TRBJ2-7; perhaps D is TRBD1 or TRBD2 (5 bases each). Germline CDR1 and CDR2: SGHRS and YFSETQ. The CDR3 is 13 residues long. Trimming removed 4 bases at V and 4 bases at J, with 12 bases between. For the CDR3, the DNA is TGCGCCAGCAGCGAGACAGCGGTTTACGAGCAGTACTTC. This codes for CASSETAVYEQYF.

This clonotype has a handful of counts. CDR3 sequence reads: CATTEGSTDTQYF. CDR3 DNA: TGTGCCACCACAGAGGGTAGCACAGATACGCAGTATTTT. The chain is built from TRBV24-1 and TRBJ2-3, with D maybe TRBD2 (5 bases). Germline V gene sequence: CDR1 KGHDR, CDR2 SFDVKD. With 8 bases removed from V and 0 bases from J, the gap between germline ends came to 8 bases. The length of the CDR3 is 13 residues.

This chain connects TRBV7-9 to TRBJ2-1, with 8 bases identical to TRBD2. This CDR3 has 14 amino acids. Germline CDR1 SEHNR, CDR2 FQNEAQ (reference sequence). The trim removed 5 bases at V and 6 bases at J, leaving 6 bases unmatched. CDR3 protein: CASSPGAGANEQFF. The CDR3 DNA follows: TGTGCCAGCAGCCCCGGAGCGGGGGCCAATGAGCAGTTCTTC.

The gene calls are TRBV11-3 and TRBJ2-5, with 8 bases that match TRBD2. CDR1 is SGHNT, CDR2 YENEEA, per germline. The J segment lost 5 bases and the V segment lost 6 bases, leaving 11 bases of the junction unmatched. CDR3 length equals 15 residues. The CDR3 sequence is CASRPRSGGRETQYF. The DNA for the CDR3 is TGTGCCAGCAGACCTAGGAGCGGGGGAAGGGAGACCCAGTACTTC.

Only a few counts were recorded for this clonotype. The chain uses TRBV5-1 and TRBJ2-3; D gene ambiguous. The CDR3 consists of 12 residues. V was cut by 0 bases and J by 7 bases, with 6 bases left in between. Germline-derived CDR1 and CDR2 are SGHRS and YFSETQ. Written as DNA, the CDR3 is TGCGCCAGCAGCTTGGGGGAATATACGCAGTATTTT. Its translation: CASSLGEYTQYF.

The V call is TRBV6-2 or TRBV6-3, the J call TRBJ2-7; D is undetermined. The V and J ends lost 4 bases and 2 bases respectively, with 9 bases between them. This CDR3 has 13 residues. Germline CDR1 is MNHEY and CDR2 is SVGEGT. CDR3 sequence reads: CASSSLGPYEQYF. In DNA, the CDR3 is TGTGCCAGCAGTTCCCTTGGACCCTACGAGCAGTACTTC.

This clonotype was seen repeatedly, ten times or more. The chain uses TRBV29-1 and TRBJ2-1; tentatively, D is TRBD1 or TRBD2 (6 bases each). This CDR3 spans 14 amino acids. V lost 6 bases, J lost 7 bases, and 19 bases lay in between. Germline CDR1 SQVTM, CDR2 ANQGSEA. The CDR3 loop reads CSVGGRTGYNEQFF. For the CDR3, the DNA is TGCAGCGTAGGGGGGAGAACAGGGTATAATGAGCAGTTCTTC.

Worth noting for this clonotype: A much more abundant neighbour one base away suggests this may be a read error. CDR3 sequence reads: CASSSRDGAFF. CDR3 DNA: TGTGCCAGCAGCAGCCGGGATGGGGCTTTCTTT. This chain joins TRBV7-9 and TRBJ1-1; D unresolved. V was pared by 5 bases and J by 11 bases, with 12 bases between. Germline V gene lookup returns CDR1 SEHNR and CDR2 FQNEAQ (reference sequence). The CDR3 sequence is 11 residues long.

The V call is TRBV5-1, the J call TRBJ2-5, with 7 bases identical to TRBD2. Germline CDR1 and CDR2: SGHRS and YFSETQ. V shed 0 bases, J shed 1 base, and the junction held 9 bases outside the gene matches. The CDR3 is 17 residues long. The CDR3 DNA follows: TGCGCCAGCAGCTTGGGCGTTTTCGGCGGGGGCCAAGAGACCCAGTACTTC. This encodes CASSLGVFGGGQETQYF.

The V gene is TRBV5-6, the J gene TRBJ2-7; no clear D gene. The CDR3 has 12 residues. Germline CDR1 is SGHDT and CDR2 is YYEEEE. V was cut by 5 bases and J by 4 bases, with 10 bases left in between. CDR3 sequence: CASSFVNYEQYF. For the CDR3, the DNA is TGTGCCAGCAGTTTTGTTAATTACGAGCAGTACTTC.

The sample holds a few counts of this clonotype. The chain joins TRBV20-1 to TRBJ2-1; D might be TRBD2 (6 bases). Germline CDR1 reads DFQATT; CDR2 reads SNEGSKA (reference sequence). CDR3 length equals 14 residues. Trimming took 4 bases from V and 5 from J, leaving 15 bases between them. DNA for the CDR3: TGCAGTGCTACGGGAGTCACGGGCAACAATGAGCAGTTCTTC. Its protein product is CSATGVTGNNEQFF.